The T cell receptor beta chain described here comes from a study of blood T cell repertoires in COVID-19. The assay was immunoSEQ multiplex PCR, and TCRdb's table has in-frame clones only and misses some. The table records 250,000 to 350,000 clones, nearly 90% of them present only once. Germline V gene data show CDR1 as SEHNR and CDR2 as FQNEAQ (reference sequence). This CDR3 has 13 residues. V was pared by 4 bases and J by 9 bases, with 2 bases of the junction left unmatched. The J gene is TRBJ2-1, the V gene TRBV7-9; 11 bases line up with TRBD2. This sequence originates from a woman aged 18-29 years with acute COVID-19. The sequencing sample was made of PBMCs or T cells enriched from blood (not recorded which). The CDR3 bases are TGTGCCAGCAGCTCGCTAGCGGGGGGTGAGCAGTTCTTC. Translating it yields CASSSLAGGEQFF.